This TCR beta chain was identified during a study of glioma-infiltrating T cells after dendritic cell vaccination. Amplification used 60 V beta primers and 13 J beta primers. Libraries were prepared by immunoSEQ multiplex PCR; TCRdb keeps only in-frame clonotypes and omits some of them. The top ten hold approximately 5.9% of the sample, which has some 100,000 clones, over 60% seen once. The CDR3 has 15 residues. The germline gives CDR1 KGHSH, CDR2 LQKENI. Trimming cost V 5 bases and J 5 bases; bases outside gene matches: 11. The gene calls are TRBV18 and TRBJ2-7, with 8 bases fitting TRBD1. The specimen was blood, collected before dendritic cell vaccination. The sequence came from a human donor with glioblastoma. The DNA of the CDR3 is TGTGCCAGCTCATCAGCCGGACAGGGTAACAACGAGCAGTACTTC. It yields the protein CASSSAGQGNNEQYF.